This T cell receptor beta chain was profiled in a study of neurological immune-mediated disorders (dated by TCRdb to about 2019). Broadly, across the study: Using UMI-based sequencing, the study compared peripheral blood TCR-beta repertoires from patients with HTLV-I-associated myelopathy (HAM/TSP), patients with multiple sclerosis, and healthy controls. The roughly 110 TCR-beta libraries included longitudinal samples, technical triplicates and paired sorted CD4+ and CD8+ T-cell subsets alongside PBMC samples. The cohort included approximately 68 subjects: about 15 with HAM/TSP, roughly 35 with multiple sclerosis, and approximately 20 healthy controls. Paper-wide results and their limitations: No identical CDR3 amino acid sequences were shared among expanded clones across subjects, suggesting private TCR-beta repertoires in all groups. TCR clonal expansion was highest in HAM/TSP patients and lowest in MS patients, with MS patients falling below even healthy controls.

cDNA was synthesized by template-switch 5'RACE using a primer carrying a 10-nucleotide random unique molecular identifier by which each TCR transcript was tagged. Each sequencing run produced over 180 million TCR-beta sequences covering 15-18 subjects. Total RNA was extracted with the RNeasy kit. The KAPA Real-time Library Amplification kit was used to amplify TCR-beta VDJ regions with primers for the TCR constant region and the 5'RACE anchor. A first PCR added sample indexes and Illumina adaptors, after which a second PCR increased the library yield. After purification with Ampure beads, the TCR product of roughly 650 bp was size-selected on a 2% E-gel SizeSelection system. Before pooling, library quality was checked on a Bioanalyzer, concentration was measured with Qubit, and libraries were quantified with the Kapa Library Quantification kit. An Illumina HiSeq 2500 was used to sequence the libraries paired-end at 2 x 150 bp. To increase sequence diversity, about 25-31% phiX was spiked into each library pool. Turning to the authors' computational methods: The UMI-based MiGEC pipeline processed quality-filtered reads and removed over 80% of raw TCR sequences during error correction. IMGT germline references were used for alignment of VDJ genes, and clonotypes were defined by a unique CDR3 amino acid sequence together with V-J genes. Clonal expansion, Shannon diversity and CDR3 relatedness (CalcPairwiseDistances, ClusterSamples) were evaluated with VDJtools, and phylogenetic trees were built with CLCbio workbench. A clone was classed as expanded if it had 8 or more unique UMIs, a cutoff based on coefficient-of-variation modelling across technical triplicates. TCRdb reanalyzed the raw reads on its own, using fastp at Q25 for trimming and MiXCR for clone calling, and kept in-frame beta chains. Records with the same CDR3 protein are collapsed into one entry carrying the most frequent genes and DNA. The authors' filters were not applied to this entry. The sample profile shows 32,000 or so distinct CDR3 sequences; about 12% of them were found once. About 5.3% of the sample belongs to the ten largest clones.

Concerning this clonotype itself: Its antigen has not been determined. No clone much larger than this one lies a single base away; base qualities are absent.

The healthy controls were volunteers from a blood bank in Maryland, USA. For unsorted PBMC libraries, 2 million PBMCs were used after storage in RNAlater at -80 degrees C until RNA extraction. PBMCs were separated from peripheral blood using Ficoll-Hypaque density gradient centrifugation and then cryopreserved in liquid nitrogen. The CDR3 sequence holds 14 residues, the cysteine and phenylalanine included. Of the read, only the CDR3 DNA is kept; its 42 bases are in frame from base 1. V is reduced by 3 bases and J by 5 bases, leaving a spacing of 13 bases between them. CDR1 and CDR2 are drawn from the germline V gene: MGHRA, YSYEKL.

The sequenced sample consisted of PBMCs. The sequence is built from TRBV4-1 and TRBJ1-2; 5 matching bases give a weak D call of TRBD1. The TCR comes from a woman aged 60-70 years in good health. The CDR3 corresponds to CASSQAAGGYGYTF. The DNA reads as follows: TGCGCCAGCAGCCAGGCGGCGGGGGGGTATGGCTACACCTTC.